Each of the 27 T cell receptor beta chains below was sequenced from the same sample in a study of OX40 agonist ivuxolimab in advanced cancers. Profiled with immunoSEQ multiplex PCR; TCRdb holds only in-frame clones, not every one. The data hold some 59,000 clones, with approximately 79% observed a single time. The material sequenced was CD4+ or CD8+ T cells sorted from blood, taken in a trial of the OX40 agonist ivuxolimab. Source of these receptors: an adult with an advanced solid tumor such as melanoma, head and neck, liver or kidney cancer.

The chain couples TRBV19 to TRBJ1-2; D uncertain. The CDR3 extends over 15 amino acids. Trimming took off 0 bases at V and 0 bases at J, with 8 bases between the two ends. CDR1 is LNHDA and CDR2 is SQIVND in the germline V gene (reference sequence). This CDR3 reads CASSIEPSANYGYTF. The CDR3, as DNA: TGTGCCAGTAGTATAGAGCCGTCCGCTAACTATGGCTACACCTTC.

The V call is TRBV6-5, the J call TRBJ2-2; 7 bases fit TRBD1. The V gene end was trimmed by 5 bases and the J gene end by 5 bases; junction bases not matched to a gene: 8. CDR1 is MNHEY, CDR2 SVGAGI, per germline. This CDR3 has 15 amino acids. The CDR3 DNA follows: TGTGCCAGCAGTCCTCGACAGGGACCAACCGGGGAGCTGTTTTTT. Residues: CASSPRQGPTGELFF.

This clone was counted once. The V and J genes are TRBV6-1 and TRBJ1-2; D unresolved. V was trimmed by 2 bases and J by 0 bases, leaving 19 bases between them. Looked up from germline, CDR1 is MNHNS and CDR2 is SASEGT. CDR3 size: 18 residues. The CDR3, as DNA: TGTGCCAGCAGTGAAAGGAGCGGAAGGCAGCGCCCTAACTATGGCTACACCTTC. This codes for CASSERSGRQRPNYGYTF.

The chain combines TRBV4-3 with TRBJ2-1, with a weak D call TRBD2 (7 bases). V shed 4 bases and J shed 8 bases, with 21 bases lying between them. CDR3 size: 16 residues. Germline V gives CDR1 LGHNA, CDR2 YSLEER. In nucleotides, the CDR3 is TGCGCCAGCAGCCGCGAGGGGAGGGGGGCCGTGGATGAGCAGTTCTTC. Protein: CASSREGRGAVDEQFF.

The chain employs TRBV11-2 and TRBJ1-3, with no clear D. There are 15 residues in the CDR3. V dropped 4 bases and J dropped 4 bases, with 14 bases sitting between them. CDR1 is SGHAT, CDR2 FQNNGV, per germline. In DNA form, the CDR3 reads TGTGCCAGCAGCTCACTGAGGGCTGTAGGAAACACCATATATTTT. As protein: CASSSLRAVGNTIYF.

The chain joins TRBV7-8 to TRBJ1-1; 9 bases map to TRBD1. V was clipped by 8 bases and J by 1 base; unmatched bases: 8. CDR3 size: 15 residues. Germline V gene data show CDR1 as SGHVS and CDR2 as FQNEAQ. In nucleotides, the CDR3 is TGTGCCAGCTCCGGACAGGGGACTTCGAACACTGAAGCTTTCTTT. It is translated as CASSGQGTSNTEAFF.

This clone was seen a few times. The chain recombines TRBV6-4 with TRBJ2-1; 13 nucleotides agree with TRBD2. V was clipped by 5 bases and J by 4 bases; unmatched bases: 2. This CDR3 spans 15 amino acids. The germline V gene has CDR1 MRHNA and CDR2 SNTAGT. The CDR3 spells CASSRLAGGYNEQFF. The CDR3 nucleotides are TGTGCCAGCAGTAGACTAGCGGGAGGATACAATGAGCAGTTCTTC.

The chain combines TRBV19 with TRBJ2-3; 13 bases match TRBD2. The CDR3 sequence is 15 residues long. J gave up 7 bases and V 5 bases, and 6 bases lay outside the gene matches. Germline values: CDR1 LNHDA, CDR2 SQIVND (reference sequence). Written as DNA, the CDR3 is TGTGCCAGTAGTCAAGGGACTAGCGGGAAGAATACGCAGTATTTT. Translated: CASSQGTSGKNTQYF.

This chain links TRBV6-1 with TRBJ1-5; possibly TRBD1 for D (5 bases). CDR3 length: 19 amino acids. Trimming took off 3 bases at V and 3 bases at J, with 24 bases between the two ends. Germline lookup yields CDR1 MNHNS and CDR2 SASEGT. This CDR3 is CASSDAGGGLPRANQPQHF. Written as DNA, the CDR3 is TGTGCCAGCAGTGACGCGGGGGGGGGACTCCCGAGGGCCAATCAGCCCCAGCATTTT.

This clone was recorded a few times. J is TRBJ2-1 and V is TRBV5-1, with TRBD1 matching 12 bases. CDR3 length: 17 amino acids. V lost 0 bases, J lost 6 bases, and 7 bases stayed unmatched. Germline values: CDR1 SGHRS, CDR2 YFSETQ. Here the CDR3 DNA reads TGCGCCAGCAGCTTGGGGCACCGGGACAGGGGGCTCAATGAGCAGTTCTTC. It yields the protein CASSLGHRDRGLNEQFF. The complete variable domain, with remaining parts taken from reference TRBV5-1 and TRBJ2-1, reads KAGVTQTPRYLIKTRGQQVTLSCSPISGHRSVSWYQQTPGQGLQFLFEYFSETQRNKGNFPGRFSGRQFSNSRSEMNVSTLELGDSALYLCASSLGHRDRGLNEQFFGPGTRLTVL.

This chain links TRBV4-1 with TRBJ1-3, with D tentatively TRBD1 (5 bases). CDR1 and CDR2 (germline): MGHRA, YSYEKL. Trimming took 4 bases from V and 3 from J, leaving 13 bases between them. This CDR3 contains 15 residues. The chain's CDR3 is CASSPEGSVGNTIYF. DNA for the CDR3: TGCGCCAGCAGCCCAGAGGGGTCAGTTGGAAACACCATATATTTT.

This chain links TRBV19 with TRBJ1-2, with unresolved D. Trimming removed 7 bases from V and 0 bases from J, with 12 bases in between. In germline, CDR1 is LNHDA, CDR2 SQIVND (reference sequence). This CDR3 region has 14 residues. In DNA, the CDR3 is TGTGCCAGTACCCCCGGGCCAGCTAACTATGGCTACACCTTC. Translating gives CASTPGPANYGYTF.

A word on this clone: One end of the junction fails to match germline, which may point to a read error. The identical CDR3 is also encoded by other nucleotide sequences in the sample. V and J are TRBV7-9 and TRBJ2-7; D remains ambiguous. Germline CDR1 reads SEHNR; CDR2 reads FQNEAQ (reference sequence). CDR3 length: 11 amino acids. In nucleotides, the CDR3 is TGCGCCAGCAGCTCCCTCTACGAGCAGTACTTC. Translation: CASSSLYEQYF.

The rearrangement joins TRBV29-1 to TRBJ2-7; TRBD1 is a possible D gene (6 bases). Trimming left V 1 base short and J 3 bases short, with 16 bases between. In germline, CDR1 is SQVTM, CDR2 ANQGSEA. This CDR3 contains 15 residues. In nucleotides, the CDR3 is TGCAGCGTTGAAGCTAGTCAGGGGACCCGCTACGAGCAGTACTTC. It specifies CSVEASQGTRYEQYF.

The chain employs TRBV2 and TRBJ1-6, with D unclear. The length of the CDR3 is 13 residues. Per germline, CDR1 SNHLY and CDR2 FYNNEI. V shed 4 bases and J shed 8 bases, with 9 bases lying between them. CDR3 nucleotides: TGTGCCAGCAGTGCTTCAATGGATTCACCCCTCCACTTT. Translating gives CASSASMDSPLHF.

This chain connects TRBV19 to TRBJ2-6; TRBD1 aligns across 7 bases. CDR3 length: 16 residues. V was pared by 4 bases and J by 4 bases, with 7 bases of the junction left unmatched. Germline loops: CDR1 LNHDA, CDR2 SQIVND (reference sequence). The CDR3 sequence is CASSKGTDGGANVLTF. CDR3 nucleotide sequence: TGTGCCAGTAGTAAGGGGACAGATGGCGGGGCCAACGTCCTGACTTTC.

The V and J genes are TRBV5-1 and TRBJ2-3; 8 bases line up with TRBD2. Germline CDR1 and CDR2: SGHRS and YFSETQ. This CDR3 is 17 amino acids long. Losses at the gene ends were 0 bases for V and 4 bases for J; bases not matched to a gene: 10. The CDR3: CASSLVSSGQKADTQYF. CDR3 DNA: TGCGCCAGCAGCTTGGTATCTAGCGGGCAAAAGGCAGATACGCAGTATTTT.

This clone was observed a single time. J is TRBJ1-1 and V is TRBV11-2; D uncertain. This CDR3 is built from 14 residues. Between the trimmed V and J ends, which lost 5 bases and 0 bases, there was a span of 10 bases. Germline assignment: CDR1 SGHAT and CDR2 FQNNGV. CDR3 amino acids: CASSLTPVNTEAFF. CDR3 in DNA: TGTGCCAGCAGCCTTACACCCGTGAACACTGAAGCTTTCTTT.

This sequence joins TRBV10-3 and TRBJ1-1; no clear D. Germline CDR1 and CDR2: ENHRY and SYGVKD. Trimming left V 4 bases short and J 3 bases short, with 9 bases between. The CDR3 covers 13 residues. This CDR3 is CAISGTAYTEAFF. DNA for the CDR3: TGTGCCATCAGTGGGACGGCATACACTGAAGCTTTCTTT.

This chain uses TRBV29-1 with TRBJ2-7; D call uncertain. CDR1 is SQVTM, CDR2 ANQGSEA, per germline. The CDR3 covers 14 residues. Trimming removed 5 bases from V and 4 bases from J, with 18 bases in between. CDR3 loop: CSVPGGWPFYEQYF. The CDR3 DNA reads TGCAGCGTTCCTGGTGGGTGGCCCTTTTACGAGCAGTACTTC.

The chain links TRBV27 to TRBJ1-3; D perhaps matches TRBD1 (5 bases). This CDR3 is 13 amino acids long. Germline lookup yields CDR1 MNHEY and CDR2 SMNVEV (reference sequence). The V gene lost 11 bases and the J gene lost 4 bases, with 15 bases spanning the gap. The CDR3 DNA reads TGTGCCCTATGGGGGGGGTCAGGAAACACCATATATTTT. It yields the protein CALWGGSGNTIYF.

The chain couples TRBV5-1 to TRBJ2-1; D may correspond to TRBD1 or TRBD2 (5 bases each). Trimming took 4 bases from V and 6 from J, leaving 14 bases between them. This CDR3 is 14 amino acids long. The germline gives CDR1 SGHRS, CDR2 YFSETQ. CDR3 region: CASSRARDGNEQFF. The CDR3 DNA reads TGCGCCAGCAGCCGGGCTAGGGACGGCAATGAGCAGTTCTTC.

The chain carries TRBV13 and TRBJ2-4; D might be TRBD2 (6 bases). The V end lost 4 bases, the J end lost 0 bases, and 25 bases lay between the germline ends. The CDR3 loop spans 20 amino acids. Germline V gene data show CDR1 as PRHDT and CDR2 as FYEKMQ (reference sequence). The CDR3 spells CASSSGWEVGLTLAKNIQYF. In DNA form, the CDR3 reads TGTGCCAGCAGCTCGGGGTGGGAGGTCGGCCTTACCCTAGCCAAAAACATTCAGTACTTC.

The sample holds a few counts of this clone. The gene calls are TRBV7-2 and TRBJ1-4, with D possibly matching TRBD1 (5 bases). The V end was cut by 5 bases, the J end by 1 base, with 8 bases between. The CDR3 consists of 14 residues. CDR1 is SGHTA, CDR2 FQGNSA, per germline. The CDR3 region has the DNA TGTGCCAGCAGCCTGCAGGGAACTAATGAAAAACTGTTTTTT. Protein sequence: CASSLQGTNEKLFF.

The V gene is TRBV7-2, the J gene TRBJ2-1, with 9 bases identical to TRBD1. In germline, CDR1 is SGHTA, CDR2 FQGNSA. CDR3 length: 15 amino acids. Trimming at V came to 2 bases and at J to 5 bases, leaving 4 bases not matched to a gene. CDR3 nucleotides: TGTGCCAGCAGCTTAAGCGGACAGGGGAACAATGAGCAGTTCTTC. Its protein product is CASSLSGQGNNEQFF.

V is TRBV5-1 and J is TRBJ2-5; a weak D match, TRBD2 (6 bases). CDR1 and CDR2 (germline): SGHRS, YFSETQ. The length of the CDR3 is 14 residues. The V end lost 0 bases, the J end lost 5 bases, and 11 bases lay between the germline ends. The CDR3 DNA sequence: TGCGCCAGCAGCTTGGTGGGGGGACGGGAGACCCAGTACTTC. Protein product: CASSLVGGRETQYF.

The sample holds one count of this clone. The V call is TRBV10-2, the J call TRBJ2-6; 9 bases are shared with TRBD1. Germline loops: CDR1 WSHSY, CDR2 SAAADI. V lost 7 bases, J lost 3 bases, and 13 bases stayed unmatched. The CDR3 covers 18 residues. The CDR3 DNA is TGCGCCAGCATCGGACAGGGGATGTCTTTCGGTGGGGCCAACGTCCTGACTTTC. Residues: CASIGQGMSFGGANVLTF.